A single sample gave rise to the 25 T cell receptor beta chains below, sequenced in a study of T cell responses to AZD1222 COVID-19 vaccine. The assay was immunoSEQ multiplex PCR, and TCRdb's table has in-frame clones only and misses some. The repertoire holds approximately 89,000 clones, with over 80% as singletons. The sequenced sample was peripheral blood, obtained on day 0 of MenACWY control vaccination. The receptors derive from an adult in good health.

The chain recombines TRBV6-2 or TRBV6-3 with TRBJ1-1; D gene unclear. Germline V gene lookup returns CDR1 MNHEY and CDR2 SVGEGT. Trimming removed 3 bases from V and 0 bases from J, with 8 bases in between. The CDR3 runs 14 residues. The DNA of the CDR3 is TGTGCCAGCAGTTATGGACTTATGAACACTGAAGCTTTCTTT. Translating gives CASSYGLMNTEAFF.

The chain links TRBV3-1 (or the pseudogene TRBV3-2) to TRBJ1-4, with a tentative D call TRBD1 (5 bases). V dropped 5 bases and J dropped 4 bases, with 11 bases sitting between them. This CDR3 has 14 residues. Per germline, CDR1 LGHDT and CDR2 YNNKEL (reference sequence). The CDR3: CASSTRGLNEKLFF. The CDR3 DNA reads as TGTGCCAGCAGCACCCGGGGCCTTAATGAAAAACTGTTTTTT.

V gene TRBV24-1 combines with J gene TRBJ2-1; D remains unclear. Germline V lookup: CDR1 KGHDR, CDR2 SFDVKD. Trimming took 3 bases from V and 10 from J, leaving 9 bases between them. This CDR3 region has 12 residues. The CDR3 nucleotides read TGTGCCACCAGTGATAGGCCGGAGGAGCAGTTCTTC. Its translation is CATSDRPEEQFF.

The chain is built from TRBV18 and TRBJ1-1; no clear D gene. Between the trimmed V and J ends, which lost 2 bases and 5 bases, there was a span of 18 bases. CDR3 length: 16 residues. Germline V CDR1 and CDR2: KGHSH, LQKENI. The CDR3 DNA sequence: TGTGCCAGCTCACCAGAAACCGGGAGCAAGAAGACTGAAGCTTTCTTT. It yields the protein CASSPETGSKKTEAFF. Using reference TRBV18 and TRBJ1-1 for the parts outside the CDR3, the full variable domain is NAGVMQNPRHLVRRRGQEARLRCSPMKGHSHVYWYRQLPEEGLKFMVYLQKENIIDESGMPKERFSAEFPKEGPSILRIQQVVRGDSAAYFCASSPETGSKKTEAFFGQGTRLTVV.

The chain employs TRBV5-4 and TRBJ1-2, with D possibly being TRBD1 (6 bases). The length of the CDR3 is 13 residues. Per the germline V gene, CDR1 is SGHNT and CDR2 is YYREEE (reference sequence). V shed 3 bases and J shed 7 bases, with 13 bases lying between them. The DNA of the CDR3 is TGTGCCAGCAGCTCTCAGGGGAGTCCTGGCTACACCTTC. It yields the protein CASSSQGSPGYTF.

The rearrangement uses TRBV10-2 and TRBJ1-1; the match to TRBD1 covers 8 bases. The CDR3 sequence is 13 residues long. Germline CDR1 WSHSY, CDR2 SAAADI. V lost 5 bases, J lost 8 bases, and 7 bases stayed unmatched. The CDR3 region is CASSQGALSEAFF. The DNA of the CDR3 is TGCGCCAGCAGTCAGGGGGCGCTTTCCGAAGCTTTCTTT.

J is TRBJ2-1 and V is TRBV7-6; 8 bases align to TRBD2. CDR3 size: 15 residues. The germline gives CDR1 SGHVS, CDR2 FNYEAQ. The junction had 7 bases not matched to a gene; V was cut back by 0 bases and J by 9 bases. The CDR3 region has the DNA TGTGCCAGCAGCTTAGCGCCCTCGGCGGGAGGTGAGCAGTTCTTC. It is translated as CASSLAPSAGGEQFF. Complete variable domain (other parts from reference TRBV7-6 and TRBJ2-1): GAGVSQSPRYKVTKRGQDVALRCDPISGHVSLYWYRQALGQGPEFLTYFNYEAQQDKSGLPNDRFSAERPEGSISTLTIQRTEQRDSAMYRCASSLAPSAGGEQFFGPGTRLTVL.

The V gene is TRBV19, the J gene TRBJ1-1; a weak D match, TRBD1 (6 bases). This CDR3 has 13 residues. The V end lost 4 bases, the J end lost 5 bases, and 11 bases lay between the germline ends. Germline values: CDR1 LNHDA, CDR2 SQIVND (reference sequence). CDR3 DNA: TGTGCCAGTAGTAACACAGGGATAACTGAAGCTTTCTTT. It specifies CASSNTGITEAFF. The whole variable domain, filled in from reference TRBV19 and TRBJ1-1, reads DGGITQSPKYLFRKEGQNVTLSCEQNLNHDAMYWYRQDPGQGLRLIYYSQIVNDFQKGDIAEGYSVSREKKESFPLTVTSAQKNPTAFYLCASSNTGITEAFFGQGTRLTVV.

The genes are TRBV19 and TRBJ2-7; 11 positions match TRBD2. This CDR3 has 13 amino acids. V trimming: 6 bases; J trimming: 4 bases; junction bases outside the gene matches: 2. Germline CDR1 and CDR2: LNHDA and SQIVND (reference sequence). The CDR3 region has the DNA TGTGCCAGTAGACTAGCGGGAGCTTACGAGCAGTACTTC. Its protein is CASRLAGAYEQYF.

The chain joins TRBV2 to TRBJ1-6, with 10 bases aligning to TRBD1. The V gene's germline CDR1 is SNHLY and CDR2 FYNNEI. The CDR3 totals 15 residues. Germline trimming cut 6 bases from V and 10 bases from J; bases unmatched to any gene: 9. CDR3 nucleotides: TGTGCCAGCAGGTTCCCGGGACAGGGGAACTCACCCCTCCACTTT. It specifies CASRFPGQGNSPLHF.

The chain carries TRBV29-1 and TRBJ2-1, with D possibly being TRBD2 (5 bases). Per the germline V gene, CDR1 is SQVTM and CDR2 is ANQGSEA. Trimming took 1 base from V and 8 from J, leaving 27 bases between them. The CDR3 sequence is 18 residues long. In nucleotides, the CDR3 is TGCAGCGTTGAAGGTAAGGACCTCGGAGACTACGGTGTAGATGAGCAGTTCTTC. Translating gives CSVEGKDLGDYGVDEQFF.

The chain uses TRBV5-4 and TRBJ2-7; 7 bases match TRBD2. From germline, CDR1 is SGHNT and CDR2 YYREEE (reference sequence). V shed 4 bases, J shed 3 bases, and the junction held 7 bases outside the gene matches. The CDR3 contains 14 residues. The CDR3 loop is CASSPSSGIYEQYF. For the CDR3, the DNA is TGTGCCAGCAGCCCCTCCAGCGGGATCTACGAGCAGTACTTC.

J is TRBJ2-7 and V is TRBV18; tentatively, D is TRBD1 (5 bases). Germline assignment: CDR1 KGHSH and CDR2 LQKENI. There are 12 residues in the CDR3. V lost 3 bases and J lost 4, with 7 bases in between. The CDR3 sequence is CASSPRQYEQYF. CDR3 nucleotides: TGTGCCAGCTCACCTCGACAGTACGAGCAGTACTTC.

V is TRBV7-2 and J is TRBJ1-4; 10 bases are shared with TRBD1. This CDR3 has 14 residues. The V segment lost 7 bases and the J segment 8 bases; nucleotides outside the gene matches: 7. Germline assignment: CDR1 SGHTA and CDR2 FQGNSA. The CDR3 is CASTPGQGSEKLFF. The DNA of the CDR3 is TGTGCCAGCACCCCGGGACAGGGGTCCGAAAAACTGTTTTTT.

The J gene is TRBJ2-1, the V gene TRBV7-8, with a tentative D call TRBD2 (6 bases). In germline, CDR1 is SGHVS, CDR2 FQNEAQ. This CDR3 has 14 residues. V was cut by 0 bases and J by 6 bases, with 9 bases left in between. CDR3 sequence reads: CASSLALAPNEQFF. DNA for the CDR3: TGTGCCAGCAGCTTAGCACTAGCCCCCAATGAGCAGTTCTTC.

The chain carries TRBV12-3 or TRBV12-4 and TRBJ1-5, with D unclear. This CDR3 comprises 11 residues. The V gene lost 5 bases and the J gene lost 10 bases, with 9 bases spanning the gap. CDR3 nucleotide sequence: TGTGCCAGCAGTGCACTTGGACCCCAGCATTTT. This codes for CASSALGPQHF.

The chain recombines TRBV6-5 with TRBJ2-3, with D uncertain. V was shortened by 6 bases and J by 4 bases, with 8 bases between the two germline ends. Germline V gene data show CDR1 as MNHEY and CDR2 as SVGAGI. The CDR3 runs 12 residues. CDR3 DNA sequence: TGTGCCAGCAGCCAAAACGCAGATACGCAGTATTTT. Residues: CASSQNADTQYF.

The chain combines TRBV27 with TRBJ2-3; D may be TRBD2 (6 bases). Deletions cut 7 bases from V and 2 bases from J, with 19 bases between. Germline CDR1 MNHEY, CDR2 SMNVEV (reference sequence). The CDR3 loop spans 16 amino acids. CDR3 sequence (DNA): TGTGCCAGCATGCGGGGCCTGGGCGGGTACACAGATACGCAGTATTTT. As protein: CASMRGLGGYTDTQYF.

The CDR3 spells CASSPSGQGNYGYTF. As DNA, the CDR3 is TGTGCCAGCAGTCCTTCCGGACAGGGCAACTATGGCTACACCTTC. The chain carries TRBV7-9 and TRBJ1-2, with 8 nucleotides matching TRBD1. Germline CDR1 and CDR2: SEHNR and FQNEAQ (reference sequence). The CDR3 totals 15 residues. J was trimmed by 2 bases and V by 6 bases; bases with no gene match: 8.

The J gene is TRBJ1-2, the V gene TRBV6-5, with D unresolved. Trimming took 4 bases from V and 6 from J, leaving 21 bases between them. CDR3 length: 16 amino acids. Germline V gene sequence: CDR1 MNHEY, CDR2 SVGAGI. The CDR3 here is CASSSPSEAQANGYTF. The DNA of the CDR3 is TGTGCCAGCAGTTCACCTTCAGAGGCGCAGGCGAATGGCTACACCTTC.

This clone showed up just once. V usage is TRBV30 and J usage is TRBJ1-2; D perhaps matches TRBD1 (5 bases). Trimming pared 2 bases from V and 0 bases from J, leaving 7 bases between. The CDR3 is 13 residues long. Germline V gives CDR1 GTSNPN, CDR2 SVGIG (reference sequence). CDR3 bases: TGTGCCTGGAGTCTGACAGCTAACTATGGCTACACCTTC. Encoded protein: CAWSLTANYGYTF. The full variable domain, its missing parts supplied by reference TRBV30 and TRBJ1-2, is SQTIHQWPATLVQPVGSPLSLECTVEGTSNPNLYWYRQAAGRGLQLLFYSVGIGQISSEVPQNLSASRPQDRQFILSSKKLLLSDSGFYLCAWSLTANYGYTFGSGTRLTVV.

This chain links TRBV6-5 with TRBJ2-7; the match to TRBD1 covers 10 bases. This CDR3 spans 14 amino acids. V lost 7 bases to trimming and J lost 5 bases; unmatched junction nucleotides: 8. Germline V gene lookup returns CDR1 MNHEY and CDR2 SVGAGI. The CDR3 loop reads CASTPRDRGHEQYF. CDR3 coding DNA: TGTGCCAGCACCCCCCGGGACAGGGGACACGAGCAGTACTTC.

The CDR3 sequence is CASSLNGLGEPEQYF. The CDR3 nucleotides read TGTGCCAGCAGCTTAAATGGTCTAGGGGAGCCGGAGCAGTACTTC. The J gene is TRBJ2-7, the V gene TRBV7-9; the D gene could be TRBD1 or TRBD2 (5 bases each). CDR1 and CDR2 (germline): SEHNR, FQNEAQ (reference sequence). The CDR3 has 15 residues. The ends were cut back, 2 bases at V and 7 bases at J, with 18 bases in the middle.

V and J are TRBV19 and TRBJ2-5; perhaps D is TRBD1 or TRBD2 (6 bases each). The CDR3 length is 16 residues. With 3 bases removed from V and 5 bases from J, the gap between germline ends came to 19 bases. Germline V gene data show CDR1 as LNHDA and CDR2 as SQIVND (reference sequence). CDR3 in DNA: TGTGCCAGTAGTATTGAAGGGGGAGGCGGCTGGGAGACCCAGTACTTC. Its translation: CASSIEGGGGWETQYF.

The chain combines TRBV10-3 with TRBJ2-3; D may match TRBD1 or TRBD2 (5 bases each). The CDR3 consists of 14 residues. Trimming stripped 7 bases from V and 0 bases from J, with 11 bases between. Germline V gene lookup returns CDR1 ENHRY and CDR2 SYGVKD. The CDR3 coding sequence is TGTGCCATCAAGGGGAGCGCTAGCACAGATACGCAGTATTTT. Translation: CAIKGSASTDTQYF.